Each of the 8 T cell receptor beta chains below was sequenced from the same sample in a study of CD8 T cells in ankylosing spondylitis. One entry per CDR3 protein results from TCRdb running MiXCR on the 5' RACE reads. The table records about 210,000 distinct CDR3 sequences, roughly 8% of them present only once. The sample consisted of blood, either unsorted or a sorted T cell fraction (not recorded which). These receptors all come from a female donor with ankylosing spondylitis or in good health (not recorded which).

This clonotype has just one count. Given a much more abundant clone one base away, this may be a read error. V is TRBV5-4 and J is TRBJ1-1, with D perhaps matching TRBD1 (5 bases). There are 13 residues in the CDR3. Looked up from germline, CDR1 is SGHNT and CDR2 is YYREEE (reference sequence). This chain's CDR3 is CASNLKRGTEAFF. Written as DNA, the CDR3 is TGTGCCAGCAACTTGAAAAGGGGCACTGAAGCTTTCTTT. Together with reference TRBV5-4 and TRBJ1-1, the CDR3 gives the full variable domain: ETGVTQSPTHLIKTRGQQVTLRCSSQSGHNTVSWYQQALGQGPQFIFQYYREEENGRGNFPPRFSGLQFPNYSSELNVNALELDDSALYLCASNLKRGTEAFFGQGTRLTVV.

This clonotype has just a few counts. The chain uses TRBV11-2 and TRBJ1-4, with a tentative D call TRBD1 (5 bases). V was pared by 0 bases and J by 3 bases, with 17 bases between. CDR3 length: 18 amino acids. CDR1 SGHAT and CDR2 FQNNGV come from the germline V gene. Written as DNA, the CDR3 is TGTGCCAGCAGCTTAGAGTATCCCGGCAGGGAGGCTAATGAAAAACTGTTTTTT. Its translation is CASSLEYPGREANEKLFF.

This clonotype was recorded at least ten times. The V gene is TRBV6-1, the J gene TRBJ1-6; weak D call: TRBD1 (5 bases). Deletions cut 7 bases from V and 8 bases from J, with 18 bases between. The V gene's germline CDR1 is MNHNS and CDR2 SASEGT. The CDR3 spans 15 residues. The chain's CDR3 is CASTQGSLNYSPLHF. CDR3 sequence (DNA): TGTGCCAGCACCCAGGGAAGCCTAAATTATTCACCCCTCCACTTT.

The table lists this clonotype with many counts. This chain joins TRBV5-1 and TRBJ2-4, with 9 bases aligning to TRBD1. Losses at the gene ends were 0 bases for V and 3 bases for J; bases not matched to a gene: 7. This CDR3 has 17 residues. Per the germline V gene, CDR1 is SGHRS and CDR2 is YFSETQ. The CDR3, as DNA: TGCGCCAGCAGCTTGGGTAAAAGGACAGGGGACAAAAACATTCAGTACTTC. It yields the protein CASSLGKRTGDKNIQYF.

J is TRBJ1-4 and V is TRBV30, with D possibly being TRBD1 (5 bases). V lost 5 bases, J lost 8 bases, and 12 bases lay in between. CDR3 size: 12 residues. Germline-derived CDR1 and CDR2 are GTSNPN and SVGIG (reference sequence). The CDR3, as DNA: TGTGCCTGGCGGCAGGGAGACGAAAAACTGTTTTTT. Translation: CAWRQGDEKLFF.

The chain links TRBV18 to TRBJ1-1, with a possible D match to TRBD1 (5 bases). V dropped 2 bases and J dropped 2 bases, with 12 bases sitting between them. In germline, CDR1 is KGHSH, CDR2 LQKENI. CDR3 length equals 15 residues. CDR3 coding DNA: TGTGCCAGCTCACCAGGAAGGGGCCAAAACACTGAAGCTTTCTTT. Amino acid sequence: CASSPGRGQNTEAFF. Full variable domain (remainder filled in from reference TRBV18 and TRBJ1-1): NAGVMQNPRHLVRRRGQEARLRCSPMKGHSHVYWYRQLPEEGLKFMVYLQKENIIDESGMPKERFSAEFPKEGPSILRIQQVVRGDSAAYFCASSPGRGQNTEAFFGQGTRLTVV.

This clonotype was picked up many times. The chain is built from TRBV20-1 and TRBJ2-7; D not certain. Germline CDR1 is DFQATT and CDR2 is SNEGSKA (reference sequence). The CDR3 extends over 11 amino acids. V was trimmed by 6 bases and J by 4 bases, leaving 10 bases between them. The CDR3 region has the DNA TGCAGTGCACCGGACGCGTACGAGCAGTACTTC. It is translated as CSAPDAYEQYF.

This clonotype was seen many times. The chain carries TRBV29-1 and TRBJ2-3; no reliable D call. The ends were cut back, 7 bases at V and 0 bases at J, with 14 bases in the middle. The germline V gene encodes CDR1 SQVTM and CDR2 ANQGSEA. The CDR3 covers 14 residues. CDR3: CSDKRPTSTDTQYF. The CDR3 nucleotides are TGCAGCGATAAGCGACCTACTAGCACAGATACGCAGTATTTT.